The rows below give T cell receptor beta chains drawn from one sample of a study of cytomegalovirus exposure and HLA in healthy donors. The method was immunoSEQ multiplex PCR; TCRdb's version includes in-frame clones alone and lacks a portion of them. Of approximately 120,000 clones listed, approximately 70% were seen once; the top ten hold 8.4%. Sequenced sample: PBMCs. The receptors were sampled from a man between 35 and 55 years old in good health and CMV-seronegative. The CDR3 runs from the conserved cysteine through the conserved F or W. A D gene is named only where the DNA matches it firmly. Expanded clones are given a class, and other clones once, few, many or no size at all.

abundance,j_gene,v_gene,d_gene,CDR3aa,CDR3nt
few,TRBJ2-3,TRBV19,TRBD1,CASSNQGADTQYF,TGTGCCAGTAGTAACCAGGGGGCAGATACGCAGTATTTT
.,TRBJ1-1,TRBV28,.,CASSLPTGQSAFF,TGTGCCAGCAGTCTCCCCACAGGGCAGTCGGCTTTCTTT
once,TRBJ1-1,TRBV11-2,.,CASSLAAGTEAFF,TGTGCCAGCAGCTTAGCGGCGGGCACTGAAGCTTTCTTT
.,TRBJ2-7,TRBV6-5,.,CASRAGGVGEQYF,TGTGCCAGCAGAGCCGGCGGGGTAGGGGAGCAGTACTTC
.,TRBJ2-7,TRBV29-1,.,CSVEVTQGAFDEQYF,TGCAGCGTTGAAGTGACACAGGGCGCTTTCGACGAGCAGTACTTC
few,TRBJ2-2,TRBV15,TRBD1,CATSRGAGTGRGGELFF,TGTGCCACCAGCAGAGGAGCCGGGACAGGGAGAGGCGGGGAGCTGTTTTTT
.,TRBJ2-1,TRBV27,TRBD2,CASSFLTSGGYNEQFF,TGTGCCAGCAGTTTCCTCACTAGCGGGGGTTACAATGAGCAGTTCTTC
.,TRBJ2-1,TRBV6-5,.,CASSYSQGASYNEQFF,TGTGCCAGCAGTTACTCACAGGGAGCCTCCTACAATGAGCAGTTCTTC
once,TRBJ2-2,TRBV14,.,CASSYYRNTGELFF,TGTGCCAGCAGCTATTATCGGAACACCGGGGAGCTGTTTTTT
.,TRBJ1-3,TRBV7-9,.,CASTTMEESSGNTIYF,TGTGCCAGCACCACTATGGAGGAGAGCTCTGGAAACACCATATATTTT
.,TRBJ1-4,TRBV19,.,CASNGRNGLEANEKLFF,TGTGCCAGTAATGGAAGGAATGGTCTGGAGGCTAATGAAAAACTGTTTTTT
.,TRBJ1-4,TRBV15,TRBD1,CATNSGQGVGEKLFF,TGTGCCACCAACAGCGGACAGGGGGTCGGTGAAAAACTGTTTTTT
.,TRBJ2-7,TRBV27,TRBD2,CASSKGLAGVTYEQYF,TGTGCCAGCAGCAAGGGACTAGCGGGGGTAACCTACGAGCAGTACTTC
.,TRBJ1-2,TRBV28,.,CASSNSYGYTF,TGTGCCAGCAGCAACAGCTATGGCTACACCTTC
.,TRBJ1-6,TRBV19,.,CATKPVGGEHSPLHF,TGTGCCACCAAACCGGTCGGGGGTGAGCATTCACCCCTCCACTTT
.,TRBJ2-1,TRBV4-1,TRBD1,CASSQEPGDRYNEQFF,TGCGCCAGCAGCCAAGAACCTGGGGACAGATACAATGAGCAGTTCTTC
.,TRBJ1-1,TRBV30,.,CAWSVLGTEAFF,TGTGCCTGGAGTGTACTAGGCACTGAAGCTTTCTTT
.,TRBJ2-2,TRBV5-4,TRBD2,CASSPGGGVDTGELFF,TGTGCCAGCAGCCCTGGCGGGGGAGTGGACACCGGGGAGCTGTTTTTT
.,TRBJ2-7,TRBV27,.,CASSLGQTYEQYF,TGTGCCAGCAGTTTAGGGCAGACCTACGAGCAGTACTTC
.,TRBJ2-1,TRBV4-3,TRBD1,CASSQNPGTGDEQFF,TGCGCCAGCAGCCAGAACCCCGGGACAGGGGATGAGCAGTTCTTC
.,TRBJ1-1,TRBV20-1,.,CSARGNTEAFF,TGCAGTGCCCGGGGTAACACTGAAGCTTTCTTT
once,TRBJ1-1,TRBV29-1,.,CSVAPMNTEAFF,TGCAGCGTCGCGCCTATGAACACTGAAGCTTTCTTT